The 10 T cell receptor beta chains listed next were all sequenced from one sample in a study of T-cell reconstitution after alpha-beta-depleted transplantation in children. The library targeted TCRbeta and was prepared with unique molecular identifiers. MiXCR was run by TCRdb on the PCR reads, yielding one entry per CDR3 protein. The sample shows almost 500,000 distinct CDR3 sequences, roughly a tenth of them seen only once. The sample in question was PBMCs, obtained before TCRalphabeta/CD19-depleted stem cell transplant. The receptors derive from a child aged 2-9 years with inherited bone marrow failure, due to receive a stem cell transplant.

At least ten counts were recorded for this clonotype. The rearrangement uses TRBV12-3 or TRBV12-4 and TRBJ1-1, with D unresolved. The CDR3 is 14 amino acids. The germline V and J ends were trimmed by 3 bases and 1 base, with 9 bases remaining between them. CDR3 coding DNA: TGTGCCAGCAGTTTCTCCGGTCAGAACACTGAAGCTTTCTTT. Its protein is CASSFSGQNTEAFF.

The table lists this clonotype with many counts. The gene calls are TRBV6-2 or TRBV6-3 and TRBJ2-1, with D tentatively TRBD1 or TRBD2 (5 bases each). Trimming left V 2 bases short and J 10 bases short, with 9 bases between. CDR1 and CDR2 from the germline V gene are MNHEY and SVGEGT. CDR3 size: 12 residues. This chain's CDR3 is CASSYGTEEQFF. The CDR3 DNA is TGTGCCAGCAGTTACGGGACCGAGGAGCAGTTCTTC.

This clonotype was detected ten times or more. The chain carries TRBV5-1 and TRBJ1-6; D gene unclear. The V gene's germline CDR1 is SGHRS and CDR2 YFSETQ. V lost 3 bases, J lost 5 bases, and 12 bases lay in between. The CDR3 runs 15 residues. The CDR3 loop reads CASSYRHADNSPLHF. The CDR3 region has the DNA TGCGCCAGCAGCTACCGACATGCAGATAATTCACCCCTCCACTTT.

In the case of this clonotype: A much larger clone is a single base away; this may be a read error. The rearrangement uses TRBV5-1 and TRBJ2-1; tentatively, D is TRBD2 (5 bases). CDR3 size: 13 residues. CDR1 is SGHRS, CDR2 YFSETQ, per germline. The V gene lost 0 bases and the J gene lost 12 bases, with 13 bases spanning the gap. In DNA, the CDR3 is TGCGCCAGCAGCTTGGAGTCTTCCCGGGGGCAGTTCTTC. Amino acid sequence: CASSLESSRGQFF.

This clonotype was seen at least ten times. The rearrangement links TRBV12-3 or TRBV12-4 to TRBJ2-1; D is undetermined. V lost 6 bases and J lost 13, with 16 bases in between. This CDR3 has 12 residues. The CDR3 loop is CASSSLGSEQFF. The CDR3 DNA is TGTGCCAGCAGCTCCCTAGGATCGGAACAGTTCTTC.

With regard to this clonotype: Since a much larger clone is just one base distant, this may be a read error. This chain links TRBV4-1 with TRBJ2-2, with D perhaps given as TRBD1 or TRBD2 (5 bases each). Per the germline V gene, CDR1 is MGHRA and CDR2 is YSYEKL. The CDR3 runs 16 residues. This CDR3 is CASSPQGTRNTWELFF. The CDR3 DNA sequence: TGCGCCAGCAGCCCCCAAGGGACCAGAAACACCTGGGAGCTGTTTTTT.

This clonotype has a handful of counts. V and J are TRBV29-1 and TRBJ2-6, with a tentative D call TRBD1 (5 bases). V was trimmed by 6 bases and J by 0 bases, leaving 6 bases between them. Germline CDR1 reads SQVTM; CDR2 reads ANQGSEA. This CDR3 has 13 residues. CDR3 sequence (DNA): TGCAGCGTAGGGGACTCTGGGGCCAACGTCCTGACTTTC. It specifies CSVGDSGANVLTF.

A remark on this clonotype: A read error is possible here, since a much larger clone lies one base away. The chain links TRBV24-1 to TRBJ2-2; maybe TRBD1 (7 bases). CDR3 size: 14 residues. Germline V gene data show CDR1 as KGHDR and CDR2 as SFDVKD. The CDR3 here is CATGGGRNTGQLFF. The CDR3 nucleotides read TGTGCCACCGGAGGGGGCAGGAACACCGGGCAGCTGTTTTTT.

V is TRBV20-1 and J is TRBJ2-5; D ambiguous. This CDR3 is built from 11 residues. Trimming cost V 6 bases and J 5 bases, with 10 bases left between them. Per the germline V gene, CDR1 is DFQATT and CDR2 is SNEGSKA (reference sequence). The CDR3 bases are TGCAGTGCCCCATACCCGGAGACCCAGTACTTC. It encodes CSAPYPETQYF.

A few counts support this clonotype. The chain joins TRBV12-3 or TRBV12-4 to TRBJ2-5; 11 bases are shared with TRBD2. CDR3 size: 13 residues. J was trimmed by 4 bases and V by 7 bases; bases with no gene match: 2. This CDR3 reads CASTGTSGETQYF. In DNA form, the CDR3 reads TGTGCCAGCACAGGGACTAGCGGAGAGACCCAGTACTTC.